Shown below are 17 T cell receptor beta chains from a single sample sequenced in a study of post-analysis software for immune sequencing data (dated by TCRdb to between 2014 and 2016). On the study overall, not on this receptor specifically: About five TRBV segments, including TRBV5-6, TRBV5-1 and TRBV20-1, were significantly more frequent in patients than controls.

Libraries were made using PCR. Data came from an Illumina HiSeq 2500. To reduce PCR and sequencing biases, unique molecular identifiers were built into the TCR beta cDNA libraries. TCRdb reanalyzed the raw reads on its own, using fastp at Q25 for trimming and MiXCR for clone calling, and kept in-frame beta chains. Identical CDR3 protein sequences are pooled into one entry, listed with their most common genes and DNA. Within this sample are roughly 200,000 distinct CDR3 sequences, with approximately 29% of them counted one time only. The ten largest clones add up to roughly 3.4% of the sample. What these receptors recognize is not known. Sequencing input: blood. These receptors all stem from a girl under 18 with multiple sclerosis.

There are many counts of this clonotype. The chain combines TRBV12-3 or TRBV12-4 with TRBJ1-2; 8 bases map to TRBD1. Losses at the gene ends were 5 bases for V and 4 bases for J; bases not matched to a gene: 6. The CDR3 has 14 amino acids. In DNA, the CDR3 is TGTGCCAGCAGTCCAGGGGGCGCGGCCTATGGCTACACCTTC. Protein: CASSPGGAAYGYTF.

CDR3 protein: CAILSREQNYNEQYF. As DNA, the CDR3 is TGTGCCATCCTTTCTAGGGAGCAGAACTACAATGAGCAGTACTTC. The chain links TRBV6-6 to TRBJ2-7, with D tentatively TRBD2 (5 bases). The CDR3 is 15 amino acids. CDR1 MNHNY and CDR2 SVGAGI come from the germline V gene (reference sequence). The V end was cut by 10 bases, the J end by 7 bases, with 26 bases between.

This clonotype was detected many times. The chain is built from TRBV5-6 and TRBJ2-1; D call uncertain. The CDR3 length is 11 residues. V gave up 2 bases and J gave up 10 bases, with 7 bases separating them. The germline V gene encodes CDR1 SGHDT and CDR2 YYEEEE. The CDR3 protein is CASSFMGEQFF. The DNA of the CDR3 is TGTGCCAGCAGCTTCATGGGAGAGCAGTTCTTC. The full variable domain, in which reference TRBV5-6 and TRBJ2-1 provide the parts outside the CDR3, is DAGVTQSPTHLIKTRGQQVTLRCSPKSGHDTVSWYQQALGQGPQFIFQYYEEEERQRGNFPDRFSGHQFPNYSSELNVNALLLGDSALYLCASSFMGEQFFGPGTRLTVL.

The rearrangement links TRBV7-2 to TRBJ1-6; a possible D gene is TRBD1 (5 bases). V shed 1 base and J shed 8 bases, with 12 bases lying between them. Germline loops: CDR1 SGHTA, CDR2 FQGNSA. The CDR3 has 15 residues. The CDR3 sequence is CASSLEGVGYSPLHF. The CDR3 DNA reads as TGTGCCAGCAGCTTAGAAGGGGTGGGATATTCACCCCTCCACTTT.

This clonotype was recorded many times. The genes are TRBV28 and TRBJ2-5, with D maybe TRBD1 (6 bases). Trimming stripped 6 bases from V and 1 base from J, with 15 bases between. The germline gives CDR1 MDHEN, CDR2 SYDVKM. This CDR3 contains 15 residues. In DNA, the CDR3 is TGTGCCAGCAGCAACACAGGGCTATCCCAAGAGACCCAGTACTTC. Translated, it gives CASSNTGLSQETQYF.

This clonotype came up many times. This chain uses TRBV20-1 with TRBJ2-3; TRBD2 aligns across 9 bases. The CDR3 has 14 residues. CDR1 and CDR2 from the germline V gene are DFQATT and SNEGSKA (reference sequence). V lost 5 bases, J lost 6 bases, and 9 bases stayed unmatched. CDR3 sequence: CSAARREGRDTQYF. Here the CDR3 DNA reads TGCAGTGCTGCGCGGCGGGAGGGCCGGGATACGCAGTATTTT.

This clonotype was detected ten times or more. This rearrangement joins TRBV5-1 to TRBJ2-1; 9 bases map to TRBD1. Trimming at V came to 1 base and at J to 4 bases, leaving 6 bases not matched to a gene. Germline-derived CDR1 and CDR2 are SGHRS and YFSETQ. There are 16 residues in the CDR3. CDR3: CASSLYPGQGYNEQFF. The CDR3 DNA sequence: TGCGCCAGCAGCTTGTACCCGGGACAGGGTTACAATGAGCAGTTCTTC.

This clonotype was counted at least ten times. The rearrangement uses TRBV28 and TRBJ2-7, with 9 bases matching TRBD2. Trimming took 5 bases from V and 6 from J; bases not matched to a gene: 8. Germline V CDR1 and CDR2: MDHEN, SYDVKM. The CDR3 covers 14 residues. CDR3 DNA: TGTGCCAGCAGTCTAACTCCGGGACTAGCCGAGCAGTACTTC. It specifies CASSLTPGLAEQYF.

This clonotype has ten or more counts. The chain is built from TRBV18 and TRBJ1-2; 8 nucleotides align to TRBD1. J lost 8 bases, V lost 1 base, and 9 bases had no gene match. Germline values: CDR1 KGHSH, CDR2 LQKENI. This CDR3 comprises 15 residues. DNA of the CDR3: TGTGCCAGCTCACCACGGACGGACAGGGACTGGGGCTACACCTTC. Translated, it gives CASSPRTDRDWGYTF.

This clonotype was seen a handful of times. V is TRBV7-2 and J is TRBJ2-1; tentative D call: TRBD2 (6 bases). The germline V and J ends were trimmed by 1 base and 3 bases, with 13 bases remaining between them. Germline-derived CDR1 and CDR2 are SGHTA and FQGNSA. The CDR3 has 16 amino acids. CDR3 loop: CASSLGLAIGYNEQFF. CDR3 DNA: TGTGCCAGCAGCTTAGGGCTAGCGATAGGCTACAATGAGCAGTTCTTC.

This clonotype was found a few times. The chain is built from TRBV11-3 and TRBJ2-7, with D maybe TRBD2 (5 bases). The V gene's germline CDR1 is SGHNT and CDR2 YENEEA. Trimming removed 3 bases at V and 3 bases at J, with 12 bases between. The CDR3 consists of 14 residues. CDR3 sequence (DNA): TGTGCCAGCAGCTTGGACTCGAAGGTCTACGAGCAGTACTTC. Translated, it gives CASSLDSKVYEQYF. Together with reference TRBV11-3 and TRBJ2-7, the CDR3 gives the full variable domain: EAGVVQSPRYKIIEKKQPVAFWCNPISGHNTLYWYLQNLGQGPELLIRYENEEAVDDSQLPKDRFSAERLKGVDSTLKIQPAELGDSAVYLCASSLDSKVYEQYFGPGTRLTVT.

This clonotype was detected only a few times. The gene calls are TRBV5-1 and TRBJ2-3; TRBD1 agrees at 7 bases. The CDR3 loop spans 14 amino acids. Looked up from germline, CDR1 is SGHRS and CDR2 is YFSETQ. V shed 0 bases, J shed 5 bases, and the junction held 3 bases outside the gene matches. The DNA of the CDR3 is TGCGCCAGCAGCTTGGGACAGGGAATAGATACGCAGTATTTT. Its translation is CASSLGQGIDTQYF.

The V and J genes are TRBV11-2 and TRBJ1-4, with D unresolved. There are 13 residues in the CDR3. V dropped 5 bases and J dropped 8 bases, with 12 bases sitting between them. In germline, CDR1 is SGHAT, CDR2 FQNNGV. CDR3 in amino acids: CASSPDRREKLFF. In nucleotides, the CDR3 is TGTGCCAGCAGCCCCGATCGCAGGGAAAAACTGTTTTTT. Drawing the rest from reference TRBV11-2 and TRBJ1-4, the complete variable domain is EAGVAQSPRYKIIEKRQSVAFWCNPISGHATLYWYQQILGQGPKLLIQFQNNGVVDDSQLPKDRFSAERLKGVDSTLKIQPAKLEDSAVYLCASSPDRREKLFFGSGTQLSVL.

The genes are TRBV7-9 and TRBJ2-7; TRBD2 agrees at 9 bases. CDR1 is SEHNR, CDR2 FQNEAQ, per germline (reference sequence). This CDR3 is 13 amino acids long. Losses at the gene ends were 2 bases for V and 7 bases for J; bases not matched to a gene: 3. CDR3 loop: CASSLLAGQEQYF. CDR3 DNA sequence: TGTGCCAGCAGCTTACTAGCGGGGCAGGAGCAGTACTTC.

This clonotype appeared a few times. V usage is TRBV5-1 and J usage is TRBJ1-5; TRBD1 agrees at 9 bases. The germline V gene encodes CDR1 SGHRS and CDR2 YFSETQ. The CDR3 extends over 15 amino acids. The V segment lost 4 bases and the J segment 4 bases; nucleotides outside the gene matches: 6. The CDR3 nucleotides are TGCGCCAGCAGCAGGACAGGGGATGGGAATCAGCCCCAGCATTTT. Its translation: CASSRTGDGNQPQHF.

With regard to this clonotype: This may be a read error: a much more frequent sequence differs by one nucleotide. The chain employs TRBV6-5 and TRBJ2-1, with D unresolved. V lost 6 bases and J 0 bases, leaving 15 bases between the germline ends. The CDR3 is 16 residues long. Per germline, CDR1 MNHEY and CDR2 SVGAGI. As DNA, the CDR3 is TGTGCCAGCAGCCCGAAGCTGGGTAGCTCCTACAATGAGCAGTTCTTC. Translation gives CASSPKLGSSYNEQFF.

The chain recombines TRBV30 with TRBJ1-2; D ambiguous. Germline V gene lookup returns CDR1 GTSNPN and CDR2 SVGIG (reference sequence). V was clipped by 1 base and J by 4 bases, with 10 bases between them. CDR3 size: 13 residues. The CDR3 coding sequence is TGTGCCTGGAGTGCCGACACCTCCTATGGCTACACCTTC. Its protein is CAWSADTSYGYTF.